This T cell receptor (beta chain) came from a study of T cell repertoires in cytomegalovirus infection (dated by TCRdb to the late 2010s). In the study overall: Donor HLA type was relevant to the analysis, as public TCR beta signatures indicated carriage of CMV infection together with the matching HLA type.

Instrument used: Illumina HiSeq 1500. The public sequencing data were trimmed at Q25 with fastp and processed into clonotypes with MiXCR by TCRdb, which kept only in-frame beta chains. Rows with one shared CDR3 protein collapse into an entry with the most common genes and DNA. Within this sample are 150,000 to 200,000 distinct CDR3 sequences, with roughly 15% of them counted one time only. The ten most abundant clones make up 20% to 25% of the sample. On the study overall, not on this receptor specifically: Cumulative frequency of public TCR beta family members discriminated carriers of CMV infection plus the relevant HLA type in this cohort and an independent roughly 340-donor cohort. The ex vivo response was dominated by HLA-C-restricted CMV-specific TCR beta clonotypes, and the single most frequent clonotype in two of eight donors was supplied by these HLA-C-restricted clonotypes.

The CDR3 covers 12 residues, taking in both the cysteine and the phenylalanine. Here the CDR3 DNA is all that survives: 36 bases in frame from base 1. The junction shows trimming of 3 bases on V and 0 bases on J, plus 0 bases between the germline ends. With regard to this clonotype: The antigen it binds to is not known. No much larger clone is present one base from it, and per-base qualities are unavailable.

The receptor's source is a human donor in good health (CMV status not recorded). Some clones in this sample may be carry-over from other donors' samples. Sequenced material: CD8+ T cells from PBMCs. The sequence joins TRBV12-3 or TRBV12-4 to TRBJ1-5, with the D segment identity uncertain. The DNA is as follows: TGTGCCAGCAGTTTTAGCAATCAGCCCCAGCATTTT. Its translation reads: CASSFSNQPQHF.